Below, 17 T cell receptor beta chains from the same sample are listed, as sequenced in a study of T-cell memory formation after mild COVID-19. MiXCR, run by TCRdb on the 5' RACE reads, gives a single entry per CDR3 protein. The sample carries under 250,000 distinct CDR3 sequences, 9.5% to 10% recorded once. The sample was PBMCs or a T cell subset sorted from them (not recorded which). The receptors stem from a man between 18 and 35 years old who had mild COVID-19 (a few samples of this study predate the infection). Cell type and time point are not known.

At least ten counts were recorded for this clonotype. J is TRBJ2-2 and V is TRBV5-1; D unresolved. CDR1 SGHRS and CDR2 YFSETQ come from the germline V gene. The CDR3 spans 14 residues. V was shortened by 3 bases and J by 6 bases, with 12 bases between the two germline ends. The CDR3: CASSSKISPGELFF. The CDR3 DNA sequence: TGCGCCAGCAGCTCCAAAATTTCCCCCGGGGAGCTGTTTTTT.

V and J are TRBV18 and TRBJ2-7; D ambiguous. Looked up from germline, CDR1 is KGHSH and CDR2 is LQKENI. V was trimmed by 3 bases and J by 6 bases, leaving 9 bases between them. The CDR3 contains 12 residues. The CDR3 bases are TGTGCCAGCTCACCGGGCGCCCTCGAGCAGTACGTC. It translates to CASSPGALEQYV.

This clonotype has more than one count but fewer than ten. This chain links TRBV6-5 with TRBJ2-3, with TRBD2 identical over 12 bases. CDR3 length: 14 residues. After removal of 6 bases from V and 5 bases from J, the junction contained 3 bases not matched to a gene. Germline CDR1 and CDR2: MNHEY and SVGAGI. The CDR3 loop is CASRRLAGEDTQYF. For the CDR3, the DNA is TGTGCCAGCAGACGACTAGCGGGGGAAGATACGCAGTATTTT.

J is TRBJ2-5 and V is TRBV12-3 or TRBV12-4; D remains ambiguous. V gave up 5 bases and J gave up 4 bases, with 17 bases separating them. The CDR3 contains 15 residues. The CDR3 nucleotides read TGTGCCAGCAGTCCCCGAGTTCCAGTTCGAGAGACCCAGTACTTC. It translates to CASSPRVPVRETQYF.

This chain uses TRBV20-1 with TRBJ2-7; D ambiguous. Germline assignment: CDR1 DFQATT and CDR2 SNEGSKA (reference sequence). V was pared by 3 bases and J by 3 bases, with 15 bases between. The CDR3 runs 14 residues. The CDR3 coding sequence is TGCAGTGCTAGGGGTACCACATTTGGCTACGAGCAGTACGTC. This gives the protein CSARGTTFGYEQYV.

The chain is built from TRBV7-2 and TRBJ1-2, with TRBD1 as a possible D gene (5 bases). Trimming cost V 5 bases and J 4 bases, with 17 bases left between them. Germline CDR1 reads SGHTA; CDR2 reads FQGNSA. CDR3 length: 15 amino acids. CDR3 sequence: CASSPSRDPAYGYTF. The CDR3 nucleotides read TGTGCCAGCAGCCCTAGTCGGGACCCAGCCTATGGCTACACCTTC.

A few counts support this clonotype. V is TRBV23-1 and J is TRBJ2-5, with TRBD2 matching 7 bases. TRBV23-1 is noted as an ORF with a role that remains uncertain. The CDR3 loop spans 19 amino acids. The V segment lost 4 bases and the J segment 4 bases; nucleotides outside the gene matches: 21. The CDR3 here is CASSPLGGVGAGDPETQYF. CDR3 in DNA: TGCGCCAGCAGTCCCCTGGGGGGGGTTGGCGCGGGGGATCCAGAGACCCAGTACTTC.

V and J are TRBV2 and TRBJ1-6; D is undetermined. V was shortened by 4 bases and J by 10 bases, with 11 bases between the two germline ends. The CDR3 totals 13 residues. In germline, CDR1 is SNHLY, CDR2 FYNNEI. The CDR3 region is CASSAGEGSPLHF. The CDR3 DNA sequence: TGTGCCAGCAGTGCCGGGGAAGGGTCACCCCTCCACTTT.

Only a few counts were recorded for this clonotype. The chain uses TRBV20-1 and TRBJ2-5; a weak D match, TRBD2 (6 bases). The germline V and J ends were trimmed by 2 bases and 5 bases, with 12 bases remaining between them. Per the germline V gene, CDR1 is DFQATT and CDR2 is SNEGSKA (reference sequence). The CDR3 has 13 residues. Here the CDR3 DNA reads TGCAGTGCTAGACCTGGCGGAGGGGAGACCCAGTACTTC. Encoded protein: CSARPGGGETQYF.

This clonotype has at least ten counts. CDR3: CASSTTGTAPSNQSSYEQYV. CDR3 coding DNA: TGTGCCAGCTCGACTACCGGGACGGCCCCATCTAACCAGAGCTCCTACGAGCAGTACGTC. The V call is TRBV18, the J call TRBJ2-7, with D possibly being TRBD1 or TRBD2 (5 bases each). The V and J ends lost 6 bases and 0 bases respectively, with 30 bases between them. The length of the CDR3 is 20 residues. Germline V gene data show CDR1 as KGHSH and CDR2 as LQKENI.

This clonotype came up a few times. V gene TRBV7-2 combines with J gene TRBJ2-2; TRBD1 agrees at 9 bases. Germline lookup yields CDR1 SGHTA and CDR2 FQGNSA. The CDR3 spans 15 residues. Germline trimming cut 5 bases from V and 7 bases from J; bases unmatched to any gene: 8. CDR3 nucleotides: TGTGCCAGCAGCCCTTACAGGGGGCTGGGCGGGGAGCTGTTTTTT. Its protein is CASSPYRGLGGELFF. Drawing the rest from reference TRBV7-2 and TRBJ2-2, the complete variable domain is GAGVSQSPSNKVTEKGKDVELRCDPISGHTALYWYRQSLGQGLEFLIYFQGNSAPDKSGLPSDRFSAERTGGSVSTLTIQRTQQEDSAVYLCASSPYRGLGGELFFGEGSRLTVL.

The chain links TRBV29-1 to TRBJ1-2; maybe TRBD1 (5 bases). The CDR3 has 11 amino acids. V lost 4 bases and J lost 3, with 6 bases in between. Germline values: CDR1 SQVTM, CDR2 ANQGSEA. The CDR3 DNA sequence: TGCAGCGTTGGGGACCACTATGGCTACACCTTC. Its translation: CSVGDHYGYTF. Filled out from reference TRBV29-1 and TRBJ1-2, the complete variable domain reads SAVISQKPSRDICQRGTSLTIQCQVDSQVTMMFWYRQQPGQSLTLIATANQGSEATYESGFVIDKFPISRPNLTFSTLTVSNMSPEDSSIYLCSVGDHYGYTFGSGTRLTVV.

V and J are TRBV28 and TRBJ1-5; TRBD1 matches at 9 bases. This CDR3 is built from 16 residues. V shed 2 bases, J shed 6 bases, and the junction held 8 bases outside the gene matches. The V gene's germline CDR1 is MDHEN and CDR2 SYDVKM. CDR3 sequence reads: CASSLLWGQGRQPQHF. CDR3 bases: TGTGCCAGCAGTTTACTCTGGGGACAGGGACGTCAGCCCCAGCATTTT.

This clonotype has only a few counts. The CDR3 DNA reads as TGTGCCAGCAGCGCCGCTCGCCCTAACTATGGCTACACCTTC. It codes for CASSAARPNYGYTF. The rearrangement uses TRBV9 and TRBJ1-2; D unresolved. Between the trimmed V and J ends, which lost 3 bases and 0 bases, there was a span of 9 bases. The CDR3 totals 14 residues. Looked up from germline, CDR1 is SGDLS and CDR2 is YYNGEE. The full variable domain, rest sourced from reference TRBV9 and TRBJ1-2, is DSGVTQTPKHLITATGQRVTLRCSPRSGDLSVYWYQQSLDQGLQFLIQYYNGEERAKGNILERFSAQQFPDLHSELNLSSLELGDSALYFCASSAARPNYGYTFGSGTRLTVV.

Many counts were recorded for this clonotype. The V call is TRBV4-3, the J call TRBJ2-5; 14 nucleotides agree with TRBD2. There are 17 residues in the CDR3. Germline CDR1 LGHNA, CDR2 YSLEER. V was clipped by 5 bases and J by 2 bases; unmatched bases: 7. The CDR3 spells CASSTRLAGGGQETQYF. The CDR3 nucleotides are TGCGCCAGCAGCACCCGACTAGCGGGGGGGGGACAAGAGACCCAGTACTTC.

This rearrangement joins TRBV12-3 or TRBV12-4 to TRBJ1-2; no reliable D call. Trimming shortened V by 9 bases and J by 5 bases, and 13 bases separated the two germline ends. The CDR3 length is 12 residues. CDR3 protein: CASAFIGYGYTF. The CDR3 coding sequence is TGTGCCAGTGCTTTCATAGGGTATGGCTACACCTTC.

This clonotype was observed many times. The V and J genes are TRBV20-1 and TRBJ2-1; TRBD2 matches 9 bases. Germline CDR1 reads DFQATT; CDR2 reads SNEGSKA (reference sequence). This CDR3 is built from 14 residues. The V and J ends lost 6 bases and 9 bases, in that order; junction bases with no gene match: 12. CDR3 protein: CSAPPRTSDAEQFF. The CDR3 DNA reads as TGCAGTGCCCCTCCGAGGACTAGCGATGCTGAGCAGTTCTTC.